The rows below give T cell receptor beta chains drawn from one sample of a study of cytomegalovirus exposure and HLA in healthy donors. Here immunoSEQ multiplex PCR was the method, and the copy in TCRdb shows in-frame clones only, minus some. The top ten clones hold roughly 1.9% of a sample with around 150,000 clones, 61% of them seen once. The sequencing input was PBMCs. The receptor source for this set is a male donor in good health and CMV-seronegative. CDR3s include the opening cysteine and the closing phenylalanine or tryptophan. Each record gives: J gene, clone size, V gene, D gene, CDR3 DNA, CDR3 protein. A D gene is named only where the DNA matches it firmly. Size is omitted from some rows. Given values are once, few, many or a class for expanded clones.

J gene: TRBJ1-2; clone size: few; V gene: TRBV27; D gene: NA; CDR3 DNA: TGTGCCAGCAGTTTGGGACAAAACTATGGCTACACCTTC; CDR3 protein: CASSLGQNYGYTF
J gene: TRBJ2-7; clone size: NA; V gene: TRBV4-1; D gene: TRBD1; CDR3 DNA: TGCGCCAGCAGCCAAGAGGACAGGGTCTCCTACGAGCAGTACTTC; CDR3 protein: CASSQEDRVSYEQYF
J gene: TRBJ1-2; clone size: NA; V gene: TRBV6-1; D gene: NA; CDR3 DNA: TGTGCCAGCGTCGGGACTGTTTATGGCTACACCTTC; CDR3 protein: CASVGTVYGYTF
J gene: TRBJ1-5; clone size: NA; V gene: TRBV19; D gene: TRBD1; CDR3 DNA: TGTGCCAGTAGTATAGCGTCAGGGGGCTGGCAGCCCCAGCATTTT; CDR3 protein: CASSIASGGWQPQHF
J gene: TRBJ2-7; clone size: few; V gene: TRBV15; D gene: NA; CDR3 DNA: TGTGCCACCAGCAGTTCCGGGGGACTCTACGAGCAGTACTTC; CDR3 protein: CATSSSGGLYEQYF
J gene: TRBJ2-7; clone size: NA; V gene: TRBV23-1; D gene: NA; CDR3 DNA: TGCGCCAGCAGTCAAGCCAGGAACTACGAGCAGTACTTC; CDR3 protein: CASSQARNYEQYF
J gene: TRBJ2-7; clone size: NA; V gene: TRBV5-4; D gene: NA; CDR3 DNA: TGTGCCAGCAGCTTGGCCGCGGGAAGCTCCTACGAGCAGTACTTC; CDR3 protein: CASSLAAGSSYEQYF
J gene: TRBJ1-2; clone size: few; V gene: TRBV29-1; D gene: TRBD1; CDR3 DNA: TGCAGCGTGACCGGGACAGGGGCCCTTAACTATGGCTACACCTTC; CDR3 protein: CSVTGTGALNYGYTF
J gene: TRBJ1-5; clone size: few; V gene: TRBV4-1; D gene: NA; CDR3 DNA: TGCGCCAGCAGCCAGACTCCCCGAGGCCCCCAGCATTTT; CDR3 protein: CASSQTPRGPQHF
J gene: TRBJ2-2; clone size: NA; V gene: TRBV7-2; D gene: TRBD1; CDR3 DNA: TGTGCCAGCAAACCCGTGACAGGGGTTACCGGGGAGCTGTTTTTT; CDR3 protein: CASKPVTGVTGELFF
J gene: TRBJ1-6; clone size: NA; V gene: TRBV28; D gene: NA; CDR3 DNA: TGTGCCCGCAGTTTAGGGGGTGCGGGGGATAATTCACCCCTCCACTTT; CDR3 protein: CARSLGGAGDNSPLHF
J gene: TRBJ1-1; clone size: NA; V gene: TRBV2; D gene: NA; CDR3 DNA: TGTGCCAGCAGTGAAAATGGGGGGTACTTTAAAGGCACTGAAGCTTTCTTT; CDR3 protein: CASSENGGYFKGTEAFF
J gene: TRBJ2-7; clone size: NA; V gene: TRBV6-1; D gene: NA; CDR3 DNA: TGTGCCAGCGCCAGTGCCGCCTACGAGCAGTACTTC; CDR3 protein: CASASAAYEQYF
J gene: TRBJ1-4; clone size: NA; V gene: TRBV18; D gene: TRBD1; CDR3 DNA: TGTGCCAGCTCACCACGACAGGGGACCGATGAAAAACTGTTTTTT; CDR3 protein: CASSPRQGTDEKLFF
J gene: TRBJ1-1; clone size: NA; V gene: TRBV2; D gene: NA; CDR3 DNA: TGTGCCAGCAGTGAAGCGTGGAGGAACACTGAAGCTTTCTTT; CDR3 protein: CASSEAWRNTEAFF
J gene: TRBJ2-7; clone size: few; V gene: TRBV18; D gene: TRBD1; CDR3 DNA: TGTGCCAGCTCACCGGGACAGGGGAGTTGGCAGTACTTC; CDR3 protein: CASSPGQGSWQYF
J gene: TRBJ2-2; clone size: NA; V gene: TRBV7-9; D gene: NA; CDR3 DNA: TGTGCCAGCAGCTTAGTTCAATGGCAGGGAGGAAACACCGGGGAGCTGTTTTTT; CDR3 protein: CASSLVQWQGGNTGELFF
J gene: TRBJ1-1; clone size: NA; V gene: TRBV7-8; D gene: NA; CDR3 DNA: TGTGCCAGCAGCTTAGGACTTCTGGGGCCGGGGGGCACTGAAGCTTTCTTT; CDR3 protein: CASSLGLLGPGGTEAFF
J gene: TRBJ1-6; clone size: few; V gene: TRBV23-1; D gene: TRBD1; CDR3 DNA: TGCGCCAGCAGTCAAACCGGGACAGGTGATAATTCACCCCTCCACTTT; CDR3 protein: CASSQTGTGDNSPLHF
J gene: TRBJ1-4; clone size: NA; V gene: TRBV9; D gene: TRBD1; CDR3 DNA: TGTGCCAGCAGCGTAGTGGGACAGAGTAATGAAAAACTGTTTTTT; CDR3 protein: CASSVVGQSNEKLFF
J gene: TRBJ2-1; clone size: NA; V gene: TRBV6-5; D gene: TRBD2; CDR3 DNA: TGTGCCAGCAGGACGACTAGCGGCTCCTACAATGAGCAGTTCTTC; CDR3 protein: CASRTTSGSYNEQFF
J gene: TRBJ2-7; clone size: NA; V gene: TRBV30; D gene: NA; CDR3 DNA: TGTGCCTGGTCAGCGAGCTCCTACGAGCAGTACTTC; CDR3 protein: CAWSASSYEQYF
J gene: TRBJ1-2; clone size: NA; V gene: TRBV4-1; D gene: TRBD1; CDR3 DNA: TGCGCCAGCAGCCACCCCATCGGACAGGGGGCGTCCTATGGCTACACCTTC; CDR3 protein: CASSHPIGQGASYGYTF
J gene: TRBJ2-2; clone size: NA; V gene: TRBV4-2; D gene: TRBD1; CDR3 DNA: TGTGCCAGCAGCCAAGAAGGGAAGGGAAGGACAGGGAACACCGGGGAGCTGTTTTTT; CDR3 protein: CASSQEGKGRTGNTGELFF
J gene: TRBJ2-3; clone size: once; V gene: TRBV18; D gene: NA; CDR3 DNA: TGTGCCAGCTCACCTACGGGGGATGATACGCAGTATTTT; CDR3 protein: CASSPTGDDTQYF
J gene: TRBJ2-7; clone size: NA; V gene: TRBV7-9; D gene: TRBD1; CDR3 DNA: TGTGCCAGCAGCGAGCCCGGGACAGAAATCTCCTACGAGCAGTACTTC; CDR3 protein: CASSEPGTEISYEQYF
J gene: TRBJ2-1; clone size: NA; V gene: TRBV25-1; D gene: NA; CDR3 DNA: TGTGCCAGCAGTCCTAAAGGGGGTAATGAGCAGTTCTTC; CDR3 protein: CASSPKGGNEQFF
J gene: TRBJ2-6; clone size: few; V gene: TRBV6-5; D gene: NA; CDR3 DNA: TGTGCCAGCAGTTCCGCGGGGGCCAACGTCCTGACTTTC; CDR3 protein: CASSSAGANVLTF
J gene: TRBJ2-2; clone size: NA; V gene: TRBV19; D gene: NA; CDR3 DNA: TGTGCCAGTAGTTATTCTTGGGGGGCCGGGGAGCTGTTTTTT; CDR3 protein: CASSYSWGAGELFF
J gene: TRBJ2-5; clone size: NA; V gene: TRBV4-1; D gene: NA; CDR3 DNA: TGCGCCAGCAGCCAAGCCGGGGGGACCCAGTACTTC; CDR3 protein: CASSQAGGTQYF
J gene: TRBJ1-3; clone size: NA; V gene: TRBV18; D gene: NA; CDR3 DNA: TGTGCCAGCTCACCAGATTCGGGGGGCTCTGGAAACACCATATATTTT; CDR3 protein: CASSPDSGGSGNTIYF